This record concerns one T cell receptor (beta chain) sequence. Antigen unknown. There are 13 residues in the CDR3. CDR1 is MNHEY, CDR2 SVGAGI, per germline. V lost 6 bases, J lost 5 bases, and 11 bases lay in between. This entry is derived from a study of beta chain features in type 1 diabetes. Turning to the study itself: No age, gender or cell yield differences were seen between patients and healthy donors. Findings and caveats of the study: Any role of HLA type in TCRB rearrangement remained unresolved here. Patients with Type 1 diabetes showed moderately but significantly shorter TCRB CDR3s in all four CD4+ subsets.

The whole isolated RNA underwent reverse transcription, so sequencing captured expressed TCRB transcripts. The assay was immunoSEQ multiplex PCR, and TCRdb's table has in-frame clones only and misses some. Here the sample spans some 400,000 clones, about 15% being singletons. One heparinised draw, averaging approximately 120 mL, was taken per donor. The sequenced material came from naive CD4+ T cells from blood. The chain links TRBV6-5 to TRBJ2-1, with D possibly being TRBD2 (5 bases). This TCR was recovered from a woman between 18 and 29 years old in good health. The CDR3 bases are TGTGCCAGCAGGGCGGGTTGGAACAATGAGCAGTTCTTC. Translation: CASRAGWNNEQFF.